These 20 T cell receptor beta chains came from one sample sequenced in a study of blood T cells in healthy people across ages. For the second PCR, which ran for 7 to 11 cycles, a sample-barcoded 5' primer and a J-beta primer mix were used. MiXCR was run by TCRdb on the 5' RACE reads, yielding one entry per CDR3 protein. This sample yields 1.5 million to 2 million distinct CDR3 sequences, of which roughly 52% are seen a single time; over 2% belongs to the top ten. The sample comprised blood. All receptors come from a woman aged 40 to 49 in good health.

DNA of the CDR3: TGTGCCAGCAGCCCCGATTGGACTAGCGGCGAGACCCAGTACTTC. Its protein is CASSPDWTSGETQYF. V and J are TRBV14 and TRBJ2-7; TRBD2 agrees at 10 bases. The assigned J gene may be wrong: the sequence end matches TRBJ2-5 better. This CDR3 is built from 15 residues. Germline CDR1 SGHDN, CDR2 FVKESK.

The V gene is TRBV4-1, the J gene TRBJ2-3, with D tentatively TRBD2 (7 bases). CDR3 length: 16 amino acids. Germline assignment: CDR1 MGHRA and CDR2 YSYEKL. Between the trimmed V and J ends, which lost 1 base and 2 bases, there was a span of 13 bases. The CDR3 DNA follows: TGCGCCAGCAGCCAAGGGGGCGGGGGCCTCACAGATACGCAGTATTTT. This codes for CASSQGGGGLTDTQYF.

This clonotype appeared a few times. This chain uses TRBV7-2 with TRBJ2-7, with D perhaps TRBD1 (6 bases). This CDR3 has 16 amino acids. Per germline, CDR1 SGHTA and CDR2 FQGNSA. The germline V and J ends were trimmed by 1 base and 1 base, with 14 bases remaining between them. CDR3 sequence (DNA): TGTGCCAGCAGCTTAGTATCCGCCCAGGGGTCCTACGAGCAGTACTTC. It is translated as CASSLVSAQGSYEQYF. Supplemented by reference TRBV7-2 and TRBJ2-7, the full variable domain reads GAGVSQSPSNKVTEKGKDVELRCDPISGHTALYWYRQSLGQGLEFLIYFQGNSAPDKSGLPSDRFSAERTGGSVSTLTIQRTQQEDSAVYLCASSLVSAQGSYEQYFGPGTRLTVT.

The chain has TRBV10-3 and TRBJ2-7; 8 positions match TRBD1. The germline V gene encodes CDR1 ENHRY and CDR2 SYGVKD. Germline trimming cut 6 bases from V and 4 bases from J; bases unmatched to any gene: 5. This CDR3 region has 13 residues. CDR3 sequence reads: CAIRITGGYEQYF. The CDR3 DNA reads as TGTGCCATCAGGATAACAGGGGGATACGAGCAGTACTTC.

The chain couples TRBV5-1 to TRBJ2-2, with 7 bases matching TRBD1. CDR1 and CDR2 (germline): SGHRS, YFSETQ. There are 14 residues in the CDR3. Losses at the gene ends were 4 bases for V and 7 bases for J; bases not matched to a gene: 7. The DNA of the CDR3 is TGCGCCAGCAGCCGAGGACAGGATAGCGGGGAGCTGTTTTTT. Encoded protein: CASSRGQDSGELFF.

This sequence joins TRBV18 and TRBJ2-4, with D tentatively TRBD2 (5 bases). Near its end, the DNA agrees better with TRBJ2-5, so the J call may be wrong. The CDR3 runs to 16 residues. Germline V gene sequence: CDR1 KGHSH, CDR2 LQKENI. Here the CDR3 reads CASSPSGGFNRETQYF. DNA for the CDR3: TGTGCCAGCTCACCCTCGGGCGGGTTTAATCGAGAGACCCAGTACTTC.

This clonotype has more than one count but fewer than ten. The chain carries TRBV20-1 and TRBJ1-6; D is perhaps TRBD1 (6 bases). Trimming left V 1 base short and J 9 bases short, with 13 bases between. The CDR3 extends over 14 amino acids. Germline V gene sequence: CDR1 DFQATT, CDR2 SNEGSKA (reference sequence). As DNA, the CDR3 is TGCAGTGCTAGAGGGGCAGGGGACGCTTCACCCCTCCACTTT. Its translation is CSARGAGDASPLHF.

This clonotype showed up just a few times. J is TRBJ2-3 and V is TRBV5-1; D possibly matches TRBD1 or TRBD2 (6 bases each). The germline V gene encodes CDR1 SGHRS and CDR2 YFSETQ. Trimming took off 2 bases at V and 5 bases at J, with 18 bases between the two ends. This CDR3 is 16 amino acids long. Here the CDR3 DNA reads TGCGCCAGCAGCTTTGTTAGCGCGAAGGGGGGAGATACGCAGTATTTT. It is translated as CASSFVSAKGGDTQYF.

J is TRBJ2-3 and V is TRBV20-1; the D is unclear. Germline lookup yields CDR1 DFQATT and CDR2 SNEGSKA (reference sequence). V was shortened by 0 bases and J by 2 bases, with 12 bases between the two germline ends. The CDR3 has 15 amino acids. CDR3 residues: CSARDPRAPTDTQYF. CDR3 coding DNA: TGCAGTGCTAGAGATCCTAGGGCACCCACAGATACGCAGTATTTT.

A note on this clonotype: At one end the junction does not follow the germline gene, possibly because of a read error. This rearrangement joins TRBV5-1 to TRBJ2-5; possibly TRBD2 for D (6 bases). From germline, CDR1 is SGHRS and CDR2 YFSETQ. The CDR3 covers 14 residues. The chain's CDR3 is CASSAGNTQGTQYF. CDR3 sequence (DNA): TGCGCCAGCAGCGCGGGGAACACCCAAGGGACCCAGTACTTC. Drawing the rest from reference TRBV5-1 and TRBJ2-5, the complete variable domain is KAGVTQTPRYLIKTRGQQVTLSCSPISGHRSVSWYQQTPGQGLQFLFEYFSETQRNKGNFPGRFSGRQFSNSRSEMNVSTLELGDSALYLCASSAGNTQGTQYFGPGTRLLVL.

The chain employs TRBV2 and TRBJ2-5; maybe TRBD1 (6 bases). The CDR3 spans 13 residues. Trimming removed 11 bases from V and 7 bases from J, with 20 bases in between. Germline V gene data show CDR1 as SNHLY and CDR2 as FYNNEI. CDR3 in amino acids: CASTGQAGATQYF. The CDR3 nucleotides are TGTGCCTCCACCGGCCAGGCAGGGGCGACCCAGTACTTC.

This clonotype was counted only a few times. The V and J genes are TRBV6-5 and TRBJ1-2, with no clear D. The CDR3 runs to 12 residues. Germline-derived CDR1 and CDR2 are MNHEY and SVGAGI. V was pared by 11 bases and J by 0 bases, with 10 bases between. The CDR3 reads CAAATPNYGYTF. CDR3 coding DNA: TGTGCCGCTGCGACACCTAACTATGGCTACACCTTC.

J is TRBJ2-5 and V is TRBV20-1; D possibly corresponds to TRBD2 (8 bases). Trimming pared 5 bases from V and 0 bases from J, leaving 16 bases between. The germline gives CDR1 DFQATT, CDR2 SNEGSKA (reference sequence). This CDR3 is 15 amino acids long. The CDR3 nucleotides are TGCAGTGCTGAGGGGGCGGGGGGACACCAAGAGACCCAGTACTTC. It codes for CSAEGAGGHQETQYF.

V is TRBV28 and J is TRBJ2-7; TRBD2 might be the D (5 bases). Trimming left V 5 bases short and J 3 bases short, with 14 bases between. Germline assignment: CDR1 MDHEN and CDR2 SYDVKM. There are 14 residues in the CDR3. CDR3 sequence: CASSRMDSYYEQYF. The CDR3 bases are TGTGCCAGCAGTCGGATGGACTCTTACTACGAGCAGTACTTC.

This clonotype was seen only a few times. This chain links TRBV6-5 with TRBJ2-7, with D possibly TRBD1 on 5 matching bases. The CDR3 totals 12 residues. Trimming cost V 6 bases and J 3 bases, with 9 bases left between them. Germline CDR1 is MNHEY and CDR2 is SVGAGI. CDR3 region: CASRSDIYEQYF. The DNA of the CDR3 is TGTGCCAGCAGATCGGACATCTACGAGCAGTACTTC.

The chain recombines TRBV7-3 with TRBJ2-1; TRBD1 matches at 8 bases. The CDR3 contains 14 residues. V dropped 5 bases and J dropped 15; count of bases not matched to a gene: 15. CDR1 is SGHTA and CDR2 is FQGTGA in the germline V gene. The CDR3 protein is CASSPTGQGMFGFF. The CDR3 region has the DNA TGTGCCAGCAGCCCAACCGGACAGGGCATGTTTGGGTTCTTC.

The chain is built from TRBV19 and TRBJ1-1; D unresolved. The CDR3 is 12 residues long. Germline CDR1 is LNHDA and CDR2 is SQIVND (reference sequence). V gave up 3 bases and J gave up 10 bases, with 12 bases separating them. In nucleotides, the CDR3 is TGTGCCAGTAGTATGAGCGGCTTTCGAGCTTTCTTT. This translates into CASSMSGFRAFF.

The chain recombines TRBV4-2 with TRBJ2-7, with 9 bases identical to TRBD2. Unmatched junction bases numbered 6, after V lost 0 bases and J lost 6 bases. The CDR3 length is 15 residues. Germline V lookup: CDR1 LGHNA, CDR2 YNFKEQ. CDR3 sequence: CASSQDRAGGGEQYF. The DNA of the CDR3 is TGTGCCAGCAGCCAAGATAGAGCGGGGGGAGGCGAGCAGTACTTC.

This clonotype was found a few times. The genes are TRBV5-5 and TRBJ2-1; D gene ambiguous. The V end lost 6 bases, the J end lost 5 bases, and 18 bases lay between the germline ends. This CDR3 spans 15 amino acids. CDR1 is SGHKS, CDR2 YYEKEE, per germline (reference sequence). The CDR3 loop is CASNRPALGHNEQFF. The CDR3 region has the DNA TGTGCCAGCAACCGACCGGCCCTCGGGCACAATGAGCAGTTCTTC.

V is TRBV5-1 and J is TRBJ2-7; perhaps D is TRBD1 or TRBD2 (5 bases each). CDR3 length equals 13 residues. The germline V gene encodes CDR1 SGHRS and CDR2 YFSETQ. The V end lost 4 bases, the J end lost 7 bases, and 15 bases lay between the germline ends. The CDR3 DNA reads as TGCGCCAGCAGCGGGGACGTTTACAATGAGCAGTACTTC. It specifies CASSGDVYNEQYF.